These 20 T cell receptor beta chains were all obtained from the same sample, sequenced in a study of shared clonotypes between healthy human individuals. Using immunoSEQ multiplex PCR, the repertoire was profiled, and TCRdb retains in-frame clones only, with some absent. The sample lists more than 550,000 clones; 80% to 95% were seen once. The sequencing sample was made of memory CD8+ T cells from PBMCs. Subset defined: CD45RO+ cells pooled with CCR7-negative TemRA cells. These receptors were collected from a man younger than 35 in good health. Some clones in this sample may be carry-over from other donors' samples.

The V call is TRBV6-5, the J call TRBJ2-7, with D perhaps matching TRBD1 (5 bases). Germline CDR1 reads MNHEY; CDR2 reads SVGAGI. The germline V and J ends were trimmed by 0 bases and 5 bases, with 14 bases remaining between them. This CDR3 has 15 residues. In nucleotides, the CDR3 is TGTGCCAGCAGTTACTCCCAGGGCCCTACCCACGAGCAGTACTTC. As protein: CASSYSQGPTHEQYF.

In regard to this clone: This may be a read error, as it is one base from a much larger clone. This chain joins TRBV27 and TRBJ2-1; tentative D call: TRBD1 (5 bases). The CDR3 is 13 residues long. Germline CDR1 is MNHEY and CDR2 is SMNVEV (reference sequence). V lost 7 bases, J lost 0 bases, and 7 bases lay in between. For the CDR3, the DNA is TGTGCCAGCACTGACAGCTCCTACAATGAGCAGTTCTTC. Its translation: CASTDSSYNEQFF.

The J gene is TRBJ2-5, the V gene TRBV19; TRBD2 matches 12 bases. J lost 5 bases, V lost 10 bases, and 5 bases had no gene match. The CDR3 is made up of 13 amino acids. Per the germline V gene, CDR1 is LNHDA and CDR2 is SQIVND (reference sequence). This CDR3 is CATRLAGVETQYF. The CDR3, as DNA: TGTGCCACCCGACTAGCGGGAGTTGAGACCCAGTACTTC.

This clone was observed once. V usage is TRBV14 and J usage is TRBJ1-2; 7 bases line up with TRBD1. Germline CDR1 SGHDN, CDR2 FVKESK. This CDR3 is built from 13 residues. The V gene end was trimmed by 2 bases and the J gene end by 6 bases; junction bases not matched to a gene: 3. CDR3 protein: CASSQWTGNGYTF. As DNA, the CDR3 is TGTGCCAGCAGCCAATGGACAGGAAATGGCTACACCTTC.

The chain employs TRBV27 and TRBJ2-7, with TRBD1 matching 7 bases. The CDR3 extends over 14 amino acids. The germline V gene has CDR1 MNHEY and CDR2 SMNVEV (reference sequence). After removal of 2 bases from V and 3 bases from J, the junction contained 4 bases not matched to a gene. The CDR3 protein is CASSLEGANYEQYF. Here the CDR3 DNA reads TGTGCCAGCAGTTTAGAGGGGGCTAACTACGAGCAGTACTTC.

The rearrangement links TRBV15 to TRBJ2-5; 7 positions agree with TRBD2. Germline CDR1 is LNHNV and CDR2 is YYDKDF (reference sequence). The length of the CDR3 is 17 residues. V lost 1 base, J lost 4 bases, and 12 bases stayed unmatched. This chain's CDR3 is CATSRAGWLAERETQYF. In nucleotides, the CDR3 is TGTGCCACCAGCAGAGCGGGCTGGCTAGCGGAGAGAGAGACCCAGTACTTC. Supplemented by reference TRBV15 and TRBJ2-5, the full variable domain reads DAMVIQNPRYQVTQFGKPVTLSCSQTLNHNVMYWYQQKSSQAPKLLFHYYDKDFNNEADTPDNFQSRRPNTSFCFLDIRSPGLGDTAMYLCATSRAGWLAERETQYFGPGTRLLVL.

The V and J genes are TRBV28 and TRBJ1-2, with a possible D match to TRBD1 (6 bases). The germline V gene encodes CDR1 MDHEN and CDR2 SYDVKM. The CDR3 extends over 13 amino acids. With 8 bases removed from V and 4 bases from J, the gap between germline ends came to 14 bases. CDR3 amino acids: CASADSPVYGYTF. In DNA form, the CDR3 reads TGTGCCAGCGCGGACAGCCCAGTCTATGGCTACACCTTC.

This chain joins TRBV27 and TRBJ1-1; 8 nucleotides line up with TRBD1. The CDR3 has 15 amino acids. Looked up from germline, CDR1 is MNHEY and CDR2 is SMNVEV (reference sequence). The ends lost 6 bases at V and 1 base at J; junction bases unmatched: 7. The CDR3 loop reads CASRWTGQGNTEAFF. In DNA, the CDR3 is TGTGCCAGCAGATGGACAGGGCAGGGGAACACTGAAGCTTTCTTT.

The chain combines TRBV19 with TRBJ2-7; 9 bases fit TRBD2. Looked up from germline, CDR1 is LNHDA and CDR2 is SQIVND (reference sequence). The trim removed 5 bases at V and 0 bases at J, leaving 29 bases unmatched. The CDR3 is 23 amino acids. CDR3 sequence: CASSPDSIGNWREGRVPSYEQYF. CDR3 bases: TGTGCCAGTAGTCCTGATAGTATAGGCAATTGGCGGGAGGGCCGGGTCCCCTCCTACGAGCAGTACTTC.

This sequence joins TRBV29-1 and TRBJ2-1; possible D gene TRBD1, 6 bases. The germline V gene has CDR1 SQVTM and CDR2 ANQGSEA. Trimming left V 0 bases short and J 4 bases short, with 19 bases between. The CDR3 spans 17 residues. The CDR3 bases are TGCAGCGTTGAAGATCTAGGTGCGGACAGAGCTTACAATGAGCAGTTCTTC. This sequence encodes CSVEDLGADRAYNEQFF.

This clone was detected once. J is TRBJ2-1 and V is TRBV5-4, with 12 positions matching TRBD2. Germline V gene data show CDR1 as SGHNT and CDR2 as YYREEE (reference sequence). The CDR3 is 17 residues long. The ends lost 4 bases at V and 3 bases at J; junction bases unmatched: 8. CDR3 in amino acids: CASSASTSGSIYNEQFF. The CDR3 bases are TGTGCCAGCAGCGCCTCGACTAGCGGGAGTATCTACAATGAGCAGTTCTTC.

The V and J genes are TRBV7-6 and TRBJ2-5; D is ambiguous. The CDR3 sequence is 15 residues long. Germline V gene data show CDR1 as SGHVS and CDR2 as FNYEAQ. V gave up 6 bases and J gave up 4 bases, with 18 bases separating them. The CDR3 is CASSSLVPITETQYF. The CDR3 DNA reads as TGTGCCAGCAGTTCCTTGGTCCCTATAACAGAGACCCAGTACTTC.

The chain recombines TRBV19 with TRBJ1-2; 7 nucleotides match TRBD1. J lost 7 bases, V lost 1 base, and 12 bases had no gene match. The CDR3 has 16 residues. Germline CDR1 reads LNHDA; CDR2 reads SQIVND (reference sequence). The DNA for the CDR3 is TGTGCCAGTAGTATAGGTGTAACAGGGGATCCCTCTGGCTACACCTTC. As protein: CASSIGVTGDPSGYTF. Full variable domain (outside the CDR3, taken from reference TRBV19 and TRBJ1-2): DGGITQSPKYLFRKEGQNVTLSCEQNLNHDAMYWYRQDPGQGLRLIYYSQIVNDFQKGDIAEGYSVSREKKESFPLTVTSAQKNPTAFYLCASSIGVTGDPSGYTFGSGTRLTVV.

The chain employs TRBV5-5 and TRBJ1-2, with D tentatively TRBD1 (5 bases). The CDR3 is 16 amino acids. Trimming took 1 base from V and 3 from J, leaving 16 bases between them. The germline V gene encodes CDR1 SGHKS and CDR2 YYEKEE (reference sequence). The CDR3, as DNA: TGTGCCAGCAGCTTGTTGGGGCAGGGCGTTGACTATGGCTACACCTTC. Residues: CASSLLGQGVDYGYTF.

CDR3 protein: CASSIAGGPLAQHF. CDR3 sequence (DNA): TGTGCCAGTAGTATAGCCGGGGGCCCTCTGGCCCAGCATTTT. The J gene is TRBJ1-5, the V gene TRBV19; D is possibly TRBD1 (6 bases). The CDR3 is made up of 14 amino acids. V lost 1 base, J lost 11 bases, and 15 bases lay in between. Germline CDR1 LNHDA, CDR2 SQIVND (reference sequence).

The chain carries TRBV29-1 and TRBJ2-1; D might be TRBD1 (5 bases). The CDR3 has 12 amino acids. V lost 7 bases and J 10 bases, leaving 17 bases between the germline ends. Germline CDR1 SQVTM, CDR2 ANQGSEA. The CDR3 region is CSGTGYKGEQFF. CDR3 sequence (DNA): TGCAGCGGAACCGGCTATAAGGGGGAGCAGTTCTTC.

This clone was picked up one time. This chain connects TRBV2 to TRBJ2-2; 12 positions match TRBD2. Trimming at V came to 5 bases and at J to 0 bases, leaving 13 bases not matched to a gene. The CDR3 is 20 amino acids. Looked up from germline, CDR1 is SNHLY and CDR2 is FYNNEI. The CDR3 reads CASSPAKVSSGRANTGELFF. Written as DNA, the CDR3 is TGTGCCAGCAGTCCCGCCAAGGTGTCTAGCGGGAGGGCGAACACCGGGGAGCTGTTTTTT.

This clone appeared a single time. This rearrangement joins TRBV30 to TRBJ2-1, with 7 nucleotides matching TRBD2. The J segment lost 6 bases and the V segment lost 2 bases, leaving 7 bases of the junction unmatched. CDR1 GTSNPN and CDR2 SVGIG come from the germline V gene (reference sequence). CDR3 length: 14 amino acids. CDR3 bases: TGTGCCTGGAGTAGGGTGGGAGGGGTCAATGAGCAGTTCTTC. This codes for CAWSRVGGVNEQFF.

The J gene is TRBJ2-7, the V gene TRBV4-1; the D is unclear. The ends were cut back, 4 bases at V and 3 bases at J, with 13 bases in the middle. In germline, CDR1 is MGHRA, CDR2 YSYEKL. The CDR3 has 14 amino acids. DNA of the CDR3: TGCGCCAGCAGCCGTTTCCGGACGTTCTACGAGCAGTACTTC. This translates into CASSRFRTFYEQYF.

This chain links TRBV7-9 with TRBJ2-1; TRBD1 might be the D (6 bases). The CDR3 is 16 amino acids. The V end lost 0 bases, the J end lost 2 bases, and 11 bases lay between the germline ends. From germline, CDR1 is SEHNR and CDR2 FQNEAQ (reference sequence). CDR3 nucleotide sequence: TGTGCCAGCAGCTTAGCGGGCCAGGGGCCCTACAATGAGCAGTTCTTC. It encodes CASSLAGQGPYNEQFF. The whole variable domain, remainder taken from reference TRBV7-9 and TRBJ2-1, is DTGVSQNPRHKITKRGQNVTFRCDPISEHNRLYWYRQTLGQGPEFLTYFQNEAQLEKSRLLSDRFSAERPKGSFSTLEIQRTEQGDSAMYLCASSLAGQGPYNEQFFGPGTRLTVL.